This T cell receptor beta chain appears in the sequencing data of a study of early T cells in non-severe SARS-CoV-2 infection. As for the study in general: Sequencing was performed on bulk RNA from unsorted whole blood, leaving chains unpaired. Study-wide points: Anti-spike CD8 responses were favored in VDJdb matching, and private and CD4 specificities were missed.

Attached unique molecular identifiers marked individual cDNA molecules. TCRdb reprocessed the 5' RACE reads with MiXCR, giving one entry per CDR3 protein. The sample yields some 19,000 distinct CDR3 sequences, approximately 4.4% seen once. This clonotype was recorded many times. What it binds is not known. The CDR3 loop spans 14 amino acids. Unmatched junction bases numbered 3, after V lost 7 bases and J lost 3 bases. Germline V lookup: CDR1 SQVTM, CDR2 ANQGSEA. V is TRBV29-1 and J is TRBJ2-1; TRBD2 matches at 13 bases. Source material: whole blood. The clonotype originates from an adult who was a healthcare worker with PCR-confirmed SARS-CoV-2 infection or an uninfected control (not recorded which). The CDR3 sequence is CSAGTSGDYNEQFF. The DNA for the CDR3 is TGCAGCGCCGGGACTAGCGGGGACTACAATGAGCAGTTCTTC.